This T cell receptor (beta chain) stems from a study of blood T cell repertoires in COVID-19. The wider study: There were acute and convalescent COVID-19 samples, and they came from the United States, Italy and Spain. PBMCs, B-cell-depleted T cells, or T cells provided the cDNA or gDNA that made up the material.

The CDR3 is 14 residues long. Germline values: CDR1 MNHEY, CDR2 SVGAGI. The V gene end was trimmed by 8 bases and the J gene end by 6 bases; junction bases not matched to a gene: 9. As originally analysed: By means of reference gene primer amplification, nucleated cell counts were estimated. Generated by immunoSEQ multiplex PCR, the TCRdb table keeps only in-frame clones and is missing some. V and J calls and clone size are copied from that table; D and trimming were computed from the DNA. The profile shows about 220,000 clones, around 84% of them singletons. The receptor was derived from a woman aged 55-70 years who had recovered from COVID-19. The sample taken for sequencing was peripheral blood. The rearrangement links TRBV6-5 to TRBJ2-3; 9 bases agree with TRBD2. This chain's CDR3 is CASVQVAGADTQYF. The DNA for the CDR3 is TGTGCCAGCGTGCAAGTAGCGGGGGCGGATACGCAGTATTTT.